Listed here are 32 T cell receptor beta chains from one sample, sequenced in a study of OX40 agonist ivuxolimab in advanced cancers. Sequenced by immunoSEQ multiplex PCR; TCRdb stores in-frame clones only, minus some. The profile shows about 91,000 clones, roughly 86% of them singletons. The sequencing used CD4+ or CD8+ T cells sorted from blood, collected in a trial of the OX40 agonist ivuxolimab. All receptors derive from an adult with an advanced solid tumor such as melanoma, head and neck, liver or kidney cancer.

The chain carries TRBV11-2 and TRBJ2-5, with 14 bases that match TRBD2. This CDR3 has 17 residues. Germline assignment: CDR1 SGHAT and CDR2 FQNNGV. The J segment lost 7 bases and the V segment lost 0 bases, leaving 7 bases of the junction unmatched. CDR3 sequence (DNA): TGTGCCAGCAGCTTAGATGGACTAGCGGGAGGCGAGGGGACCCAGTACTTC. This gives the protein CASSLDGLAGGEGTQYF.

The chain carries TRBV7-9 and TRBJ2-3; 7 bases are a match to TRBD2. The junction had 10 bases not matched to a gene; V was cut back by 9 bases and J by 4 bases. CDR3 length: 14 amino acids. Germline CDR1 and CDR2: SEHNR and FQNEAQ (reference sequence). The CDR3 loop is CASTREAKADTQYF. CDR3 coding DNA: TGTGCCAGTACCCGGGAGGCCAAGGCAGATACGCAGTATTTT.

This chain links TRBV9 with TRBJ2-5; possibly TRBD1 for D (6 bases). Deletions cut 4 bases from V and 5 bases from J, with 15 bases between. The V gene's germline CDR1 is SGDLS and CDR2 YYNGEE. The CDR3 length is 14 residues. This CDR3 reads CASSWTVEGETQYF. The CDR3, as DNA: TGTGCCAGCAGCTGGACAGTCGAGGGGGAGACCCAGTACTTC.

CDR3 nucleotide sequence: TGCGCCAGCAGCCCAGAATACACAGGGGCGGAAAAACTGTTTTTT. Translated, it gives CASSPEYTGAEKLFF. The chain has TRBV4-3 and TRBJ1-4; 7 nucleotides match TRBD1. The trim removed 4 bases at V and 8 bases at J, leaving 10 bases unmatched. There are 15 residues in the CDR3. The germline CDR1 and CDR2 sequences are LGHNA and YSLEER.

The chain employs TRBV11-1 and TRBJ1-1; 9 positions agree with TRBD1. Trimming removed 3 bases from V and 5 bases from J; junction bases left unmatched: 4. This CDR3 comprises 14 residues. CDR1 and CDR2 from the germline V gene are SGHAT and FQDESV (reference sequence). The CDR3 bases are TGTGCCAGCAGCTTTGGACAGGGGAAAACTGAAGCTTTCTTT. Its translation: CASSFGQGKTEAFF.

The chain uses TRBV11-3 and TRBJ1-2, with TRBD1 matching over 7 bases. The CDR3 extends over 15 amino acids. CDR1 SGHNT and CDR2 YENEEA come from the germline V gene. With 2 bases clipped from V and 7 bases from J, the junction kept 10 bases outside the gene matches. The DNA for the CDR3 is TGTGCCAGCAGCTTACCTACAGGGGTGGTAGCTGGCTACACCTTC. Its translation is CASSLPTGVVAGYTF.

This clone has only one observation. The chain couples TRBV7-2 to TRBJ2-1; 10 bases line up with TRBD1. J was trimmed by 0 bases and V by 4 bases; bases with no gene match: 0. The length of the CDR3 is 15 residues. Germline V gives CDR1 SGHTA, CDR2 FQGNSA. CDR3 coding DNA: TGTGCCAGCAGCTGGGACAGGGGCTCCTACAATGAGCAGTTCTTC. Protein: CASSWDRGSYNEQFF.

This clone was counted a single time. The gene calls are TRBV27 and TRBJ2-2; TRBD1 aligns across 8 bases. The V and J ends lost 4 bases and 7 bases, in that order; junction bases with no gene match: 11. Germline CDR1 and CDR2: MNHEY and SMNVEV (reference sequence). This CDR3 has 16 amino acids. The CDR3 nucleotides are TGTGCCAGCAGTTCAAACTCACCCGGGACAGGCGGGGAGCTGTTTTTT. Translated, it gives CASSSNSPGTGGELFF.

The genes are TRBV4-3 and TRBJ2-1; TRBD2 matches at 7 bases. The CDR3 runs 15 residues. The germline V gene encodes CDR1 LGHNA and CDR2 YSLEER. The V gene end was trimmed by 6 bases and the J gene end by 2 bases; junction bases not matched to a gene: 7. CDR3 in amino acids: CASRPRGSPYNEQFF. The CDR3 DNA reads as TGCGCCAGCAGGCCGCGGGGGTCTCCCTACAATGAGCAGTTCTTC.

This clone appeared once. The chain employs TRBV18 and TRBJ2-7; no clear D gene. This CDR3 is built from 12 residues. V lost 2 bases, J lost 4 bases, and 6 bases lay in between. CDR1 and CDR2 from the germline V gene are KGHSH and LQKENI. Written as DNA, the CDR3 is TGTGCCAGCTCACCAGGAGATTACGAGCAGTACGTC. It is translated as CASSPGDYEQYV.

This clone has a single count. This chain joins TRBV7-6 and TRBJ2-2; TRBD1 aligns across 8 bases. This CDR3 contains 14 residues. J was trimmed by 4 bases and V by 11 bases; bases with no gene match: 9. Germline CDR1 and CDR2: SGHVS and FNYEAQ. Here the CDR3 reads CAGQGAPGTGELFF. Here the CDR3 DNA reads TGTGCCGGCCAGGGGGCGCCGGGCACCGGGGAGCTGTTTTTT.

V is TRBV4-3 and J is TRBJ2-3; D might be TRBD1 or TRBD2, each matching 6 bases. CDR1 is LGHNA, CDR2 YSLEER, per germline. The CDR3 runs 13 residues. V lost 1 base to trimming and J lost 11 bases, with 13 bases between them. The DNA for the CDR3 is TGCGCCAGCAGCCAAGTCGGGGGCGGAGAGCAGTATTTT. Translated: CASSQVGGGEQYF.

This chain connects TRBV7-9 to TRBJ2-1; possibly TRBD1 or TRBD2 for D (5 bases each). The V end lost 2 bases, the J end lost 5 bases, and 10 bases lay between the germline ends. CDR3 length: 14 amino acids. Germline loops: CDR1 SEHNR, CDR2 FQNEAQ (reference sequence). The CDR3 loop is CASSLRQGDNEQFF. CDR3 DNA: TGTGCCAGCAGCTTAAGGCAGGGAGACAATGAGCAGTTCTTC.

CDR3 nucleotides: TGTGCCAGCAGCTTAGATCGCGGATTCATGAACACTGAAGCTTTCTTT. It encodes CASSLDRGFMNTEAFF. The V call is TRBV11-2, the J call TRBJ1-1; D uncertain. Germline V gene sequence: CDR1 SGHAT, CDR2 FQNNGV. There are 16 residues in the CDR3. Trimming pared 0 bases from V and 0 bases from J, leaving 11 bases between.

V gene TRBV28 combines with J gene TRBJ1-1, with D unresolved. Germline V CDR1 and CDR2: MDHEN, SYDVKM. The ends were cut back, 3 bases at V and 0 bases at J, with 11 bases in the middle. The CDR3 is 15 residues long. The CDR3 DNA reads as TGTGCCAGCAGTTTCCCCAACCACCTGAACACTGAAGCTTTCTTT. This sequence encodes CASSFPNHLNTEAFF.

The chain recombines TRBV7-2 with TRBJ1-6; D is unclear. The germline gives CDR1 SGHTA, CDR2 FQGNSA. The V end was cut by 3 bases, the J end by 3 bases, with 6 bases between. The CDR3 totals 14 residues. CDR3 sequence (DNA): TGTGCCAGCAGCTTTGACGGCTATAATTCACCCCTCCACTTT. The encoded protein is CASSFDGYNSPLHF.

J is TRBJ2-3 and V is TRBV5-1, with D hard to call. This CDR3 has 12 residues. V shed 0 bases and J shed 4 bases, with 3 bases lying between them. Germline assignment: CDR1 SGHRS and CDR2 YFSETQ. This CDR3 is CASSLEADTQYF. For the CDR3, the DNA is TGCGCCAGCAGCTTGGAGGCAGATACGCAGTATTTT.

The chain links TRBV27 to TRBJ2-3; no clear D. The germline V and J ends were trimmed by 3 bases and 0 bases, with 10 bases remaining between them. The CDR3 extends over 15 amino acids. Germline CDR1 and CDR2: MNHEY and SMNVEV (reference sequence). This CDR3 is CASSFNGPSTDTQYF. CDR3 bases: TGTGCCAGCAGTTTTAATGGACCTAGCACAGATACGCAGTATTTT.

CDR3 region: CSVLGTSGSTDTQYF. Written as DNA, the CDR3 is TGCAGCGTGCTTGGGACTAGCGGGAGCACAGATACGCAGTATTTT. V usage is TRBV29-1 and J usage is TRBJ2-3; 12 nucleotides match TRBD2. The V segment lost 6 bases and the J segment 0 bases; nucleotides outside the gene matches: 4. The CDR3 length is 15 residues. Germline lookup yields CDR1 SQVTM and CDR2 ANQGSEA.

The chain is built from TRBV7-2 and TRBJ2-3; D is uncertain. Trimming removed 5 bases at V and 6 bases at J, with 6 bases between. Per the germline V gene, CDR1 is SGHTA and CDR2 is FQGNSA. CDR3 length equals 11 residues. Here the CDR3 reads CASSTEDTQYF. The CDR3 bases are TGTGCCAGCAGCACCGAGGATACGCAGTATTTT.

V usage is TRBV11-2 and J usage is TRBJ2-1; perhaps D is TRBD1 or TRBD2 (5 bases each). Germline V gene lookup returns CDR1 SGHAT and CDR2 FQNNGV. The CDR3 consists of 15 residues. The V end lost 6 bases, the J end lost 6 bases, and 18 bases lay between the germline ends. CDR3 amino acids: CASSWQGPAPNEQFF. The CDR3 nucleotides read TGTGCCAGCAGTTGGCAGGGACCAGCCCCCAATGAGCAGTTCTTC.

This chain joins TRBV10-3 and TRBJ2-1; 9 bases fit TRBD2. Per the germline V gene, CDR1 is ENHRY and CDR2 is SYGVKD. This CDR3 is built from 13 residues. Losses at the gene ends were 7 bases for V and 7 bases for J; bases not matched to a gene: 5. The CDR3 reads CAINRLAGNEQFF. In nucleotides, the CDR3 is TGTGCCATCAACCGGCTAGCGGGGAATGAGCAGTTCTTC.

The table lists this clone with a few counts. The chain uses TRBV6-1 and TRBJ1-2; maybe TRBD1 (6 bases). Trimming stripped 0 bases from V and 4 bases from J, with 12 bases between. Germline lookup yields CDR1 MNHNS and CDR2 SASEGT. There are 15 residues in the CDR3. The CDR3 region has the DNA TGTGCCAGCAGTGAAGCGGATGGGGGCGGCTATGGCTACACCTTC. Residues: CASSEADGGGYGYTF.

This clone turned up a few times. This chain joins TRBV25-1 and TRBJ2-2; 11 bases are shared with TRBD1. Unmatched junction bases numbered 4, after V lost 3 bases and J lost 4 bases. The V gene's germline CDR1 is MGHDK and CDR2 SYGVNS. The CDR3 is made up of 16 amino acids. CDR3 sequence: CASSDPGTGGTGELFF. The CDR3, as DNA: TGTGCCAGCAGTGACCCCGGGACAGGGGGCACCGGGGAGCTGTTTTTT. The full variable domain, in which reference TRBV25-1 and TRBJ2-2 provide the parts outside the CDR3, is EADIYQTPRYLVIGTGKKITLECSQTMGHDKMYWYQQDPGMELHLIHYSYGVNSTEKGDLSSESTVSRIRTEHFPLTLESARPSHTSQYLCASSDPGTGGTGELFFGEGSRLTVL.

The DNA of the CDR3 is TGTGCCAGCAGTTTAGGGCTAGCGGGAGGGCAAGAAAAGACCCAGTACTTC. Translating gives CASSLGLAGGQEKTQYF. The V gene is TRBV27, the J gene TRBJ2-5; TRBD2 aligns across 12 bases. The CDR3 totals 17 residues. With V trimmed by 2 bases and J by 6 bases, 10 bases remained unmatched. The germline V gene has CDR1 MNHEY and CDR2 SMNVEV (reference sequence).

J is TRBJ2-3 and V is TRBV27, with D possibly TRBD1 on 6 matching bases. V dropped 4 bases and J dropped 2 bases, with 16 bases sitting between them. The CDR3 extends over 16 amino acids. Germline CDR1 is MNHEY and CDR2 is SMNVEV (reference sequence). The CDR3 DNA reads as TGTGCCAGCAGTTCCCCGGACAGACGTAACACAGATACGCAGTATTTT. Amino acids: CASSSPDRRNTDTQYF.

The rearrangement links TRBV7-2 to TRBJ1-2; 7 bases fit TRBD1. Germline V lookup: CDR1 SGHTA, CDR2 FQGNSA. CDR3 size: 14 residues. V was pared by 5 bases and J by 5 bases, with 8 bases of the junction left unmatched. The CDR3 is CASSIRQGRYGYTF. The CDR3 nucleotides read TGTGCCAGCAGCATCCGACAGGGACGATATGGCTACACCTTC.

The V and J genes are TRBV27 and TRBJ2-5; the match to TRBD2 covers 12 bases. Germline-derived CDR1 and CDR2 are MNHEY and SMNVEV (reference sequence). The CDR3 has 14 amino acids. V was pared by 6 bases and J by 6 bases, with 5 bases of the junction left unmatched. The chain's CDR3 is CASSRTSGTQTQYF. In DNA form, the CDR3 reads TGTGCCAGCAGCCGGACTAGCGGGACACAGACCCAGTACTTC.

The chain employs TRBV7-2 and TRBJ1-4, with no clear D. With 5 bases removed from V and 8 bases from J, the gap between germline ends came to 18 bases. The CDR3 is made up of 15 amino acids. Per the germline V gene, CDR1 is SGHTA and CDR2 is FQGNSA. The CDR3 loop reads CASSPQGGPAEKLFF. CDR3 bases: TGTGCCAGCAGCCCCCAAGGAGGGCCCGCGGAAAAACTGTTTTTT.

This rearrangement joins TRBV9 to TRBJ2-1; D is perhaps TRBD2 (7 bases). CDR1 is SGDLS, CDR2 YYNGEE, per germline. V was pared by 0 bases and J by 7 bases, with 17 bases between. The length of the CDR3 is 16 residues. CDR3 bases: TGTGCCAGCAGCGTAGGTTCGGGGGGCGGCCGGAATGAGCAGTTCTTC. It is translated as CASSVGSGGGRNEQFF.

This clone was recorded once. V and J are TRBV10-2 and TRBJ2-3, with a weak D call TRBD2 (5 bases). The CDR3 sequence is 12 residues long. Looked up from germline, CDR1 is WSHSY and CDR2 is SAAADI. V was trimmed by 5 bases and J by 5 bases, leaving 8 bases between them. The CDR3 reads CASSPEGDTQYF. In nucleotides, the CDR3 is TGCGCCAGCAGTCCCGAGGGAGATACGCAGTATTTT.

The chain joins TRBV28 to TRBJ1-1; tentative D call: TRBD1 (6 bases). The germline V gene has CDR1 MDHEN and CDR2 SYDVKM. The V gene lost 5 bases and the J gene lost 5 bases, with 9 bases spanning the gap. The CDR3 extends over 12 amino acids. The CDR3: CASSQGRTEAFF. The DNA of the CDR3 is TGTGCCAGCAGTCAGGGGAGAACTGAAGCTTTCTTT. Full variable domain (missing parts from reference TRBV28 and TRBJ1-1): DVKVTQSSRYLVKRTGEKVFLECVQDMDHENMFWYRQDPGLGLRLIYFSYDVKMKEKGDIPEGYSVSREKKERFSLILESASTNQTSMYLCASSQGRTEAFFGQGTRLTVV.